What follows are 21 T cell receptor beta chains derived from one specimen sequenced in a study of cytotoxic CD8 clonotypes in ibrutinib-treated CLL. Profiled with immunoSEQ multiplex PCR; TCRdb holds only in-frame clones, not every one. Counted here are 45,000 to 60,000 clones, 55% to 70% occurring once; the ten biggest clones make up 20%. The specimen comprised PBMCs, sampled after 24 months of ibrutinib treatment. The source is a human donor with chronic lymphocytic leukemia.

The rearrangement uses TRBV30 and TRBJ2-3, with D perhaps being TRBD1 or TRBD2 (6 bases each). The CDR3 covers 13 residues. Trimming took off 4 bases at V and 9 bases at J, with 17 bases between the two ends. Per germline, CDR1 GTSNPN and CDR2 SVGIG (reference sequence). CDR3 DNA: TGTGCCTGGACCCGCCTGGGGGGCAAGACGCAGTATTTT. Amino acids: CAWTRLGGKTQYF.

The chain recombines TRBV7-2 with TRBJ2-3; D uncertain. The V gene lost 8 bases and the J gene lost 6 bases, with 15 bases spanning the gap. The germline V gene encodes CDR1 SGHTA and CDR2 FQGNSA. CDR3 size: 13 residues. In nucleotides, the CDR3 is TGTGCCAGCTCCACGGGCCTTCCGGATACGCAGTATTTT. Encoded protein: CASSTGLPDTQYF.

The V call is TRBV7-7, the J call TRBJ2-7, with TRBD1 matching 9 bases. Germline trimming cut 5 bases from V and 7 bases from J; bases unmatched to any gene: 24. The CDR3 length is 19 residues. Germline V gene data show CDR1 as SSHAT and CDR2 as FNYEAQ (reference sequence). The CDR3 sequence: CASSVSGQGVRIPWGEQYF. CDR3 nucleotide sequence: TGTGCCAGCAGCGTATCGGGACAGGGTGTGAGGATCCCTTGGGGGGAGCAGTACTTC.

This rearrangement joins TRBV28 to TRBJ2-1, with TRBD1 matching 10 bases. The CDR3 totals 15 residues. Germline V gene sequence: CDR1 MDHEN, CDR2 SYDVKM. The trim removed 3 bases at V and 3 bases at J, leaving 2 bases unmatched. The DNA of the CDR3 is TGTGCCAGCAGTTTCCGGACAGGGGGCTACAATGAGCAGTTCTTC. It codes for CASSFRTGGYNEQFF.

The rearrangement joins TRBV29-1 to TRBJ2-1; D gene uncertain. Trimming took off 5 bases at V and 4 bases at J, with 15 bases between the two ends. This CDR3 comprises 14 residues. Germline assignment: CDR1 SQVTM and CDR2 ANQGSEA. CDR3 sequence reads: CSVRRDLLYNEQFF. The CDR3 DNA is TGCAGCGTTCGAAGGGATCTCCTATACAATGAGCAGTTCTTC.

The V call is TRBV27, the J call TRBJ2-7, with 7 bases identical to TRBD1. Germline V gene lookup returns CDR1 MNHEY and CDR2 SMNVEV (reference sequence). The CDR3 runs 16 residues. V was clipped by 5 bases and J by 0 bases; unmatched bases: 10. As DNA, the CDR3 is TGTGCCAGCAGTCCTCGGGGACAGAGGAGCTCCTACGAGCAGTACTTC. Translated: CASSPRGQRSSYEQYF.

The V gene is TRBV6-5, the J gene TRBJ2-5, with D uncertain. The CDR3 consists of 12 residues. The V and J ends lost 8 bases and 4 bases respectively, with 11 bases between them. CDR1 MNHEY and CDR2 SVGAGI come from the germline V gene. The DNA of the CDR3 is TGTGCCAGCTCACGGAGTGGAGAGACCCAGTACTTC. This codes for CASSRSGETQYF.

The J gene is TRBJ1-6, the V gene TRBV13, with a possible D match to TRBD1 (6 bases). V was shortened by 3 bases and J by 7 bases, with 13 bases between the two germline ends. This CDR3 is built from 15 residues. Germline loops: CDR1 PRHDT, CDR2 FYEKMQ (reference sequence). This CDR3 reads CASSLRGDLNSPLHF. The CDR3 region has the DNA TGTGCCAGCAGCTTGAGGGGGGACCTGAATTCACCCCTCCACTTT. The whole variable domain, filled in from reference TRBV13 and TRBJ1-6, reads AAGVIQSPRHLIKEKRETATLKCYPIPRHDTVYWYQQGPGQDPQFLISFYEKMQSDKGSIPDRFSAQQFSDYHSELNMSSLELGDSALYFCASSLRGDLNSPLHFGNGTRLTVT.

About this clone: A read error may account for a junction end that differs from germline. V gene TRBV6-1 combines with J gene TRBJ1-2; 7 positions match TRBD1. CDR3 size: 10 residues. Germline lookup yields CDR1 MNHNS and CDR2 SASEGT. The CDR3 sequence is CASSAGQPDF. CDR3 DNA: TGTGCCAGCAGTGCGGGACAGCCGGACTTC.

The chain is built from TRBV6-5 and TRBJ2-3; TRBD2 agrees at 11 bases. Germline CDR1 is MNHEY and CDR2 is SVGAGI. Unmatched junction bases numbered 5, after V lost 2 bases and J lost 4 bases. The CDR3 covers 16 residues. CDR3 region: CASSYVLAGGPDTQYF. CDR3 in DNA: TGTGCCAGCAGTTACGTCCTAGCGGGGGGCCCAGATACGCAGTATTTT.

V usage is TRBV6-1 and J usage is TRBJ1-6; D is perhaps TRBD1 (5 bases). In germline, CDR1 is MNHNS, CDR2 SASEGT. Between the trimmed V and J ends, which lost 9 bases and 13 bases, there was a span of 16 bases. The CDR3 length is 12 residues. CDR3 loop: CARGGEFTPLHF. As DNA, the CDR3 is TGTGCCAGAGGAGGGGAATTTACGCCCCTCCACTTT.

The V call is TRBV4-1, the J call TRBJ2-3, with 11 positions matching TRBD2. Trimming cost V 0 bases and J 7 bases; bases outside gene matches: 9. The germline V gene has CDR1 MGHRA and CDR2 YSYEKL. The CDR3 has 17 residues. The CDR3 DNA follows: TGCGCCAGCAGCCAAGAACTAGCGGGAGCGCCGGGGAATACGCAGTATTTT. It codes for CASSQELAGAPGNTQYF.

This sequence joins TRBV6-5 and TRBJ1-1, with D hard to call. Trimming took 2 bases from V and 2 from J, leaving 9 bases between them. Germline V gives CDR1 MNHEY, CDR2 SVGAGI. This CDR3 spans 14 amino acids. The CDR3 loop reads CASSYNQRNTEAFF. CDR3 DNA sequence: TGTGCCAGCAGTTACAACCAGAGAAACACTGAAGCTTTCTTT.

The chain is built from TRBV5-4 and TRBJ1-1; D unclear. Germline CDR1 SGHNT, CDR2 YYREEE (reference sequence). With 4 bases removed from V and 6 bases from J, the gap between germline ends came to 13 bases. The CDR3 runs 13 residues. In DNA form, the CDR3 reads TGTGCCAGCAGCCCGCCGGCCAGTGCTGAAGCTTTCTTT. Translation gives CASSPPASAEAFF.

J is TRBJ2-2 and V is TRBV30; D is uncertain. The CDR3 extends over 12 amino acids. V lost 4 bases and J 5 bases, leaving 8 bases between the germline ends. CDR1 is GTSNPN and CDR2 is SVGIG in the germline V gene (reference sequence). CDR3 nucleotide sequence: TGTGCCTGGATCCGACTTACCGGGGAGCTGTTTTTT. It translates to CAWIRLTGELFF.

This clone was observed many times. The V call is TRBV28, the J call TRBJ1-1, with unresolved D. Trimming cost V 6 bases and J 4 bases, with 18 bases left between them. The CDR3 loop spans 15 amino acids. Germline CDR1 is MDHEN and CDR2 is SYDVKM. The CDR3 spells CASSLLVDSFTEAFF. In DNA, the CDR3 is TGTGCCAGCAGCCTGCTGGTAGATTCCTTCACTGAAGCTTTCTTT.

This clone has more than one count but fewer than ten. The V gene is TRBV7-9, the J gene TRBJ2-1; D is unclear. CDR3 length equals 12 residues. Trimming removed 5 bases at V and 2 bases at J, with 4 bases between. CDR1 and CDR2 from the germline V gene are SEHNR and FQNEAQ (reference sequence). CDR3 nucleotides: TGTGCCAGCAGCCCTACCTACAATGAGCAGTTCTTC. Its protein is CASSPTYNEQFF.

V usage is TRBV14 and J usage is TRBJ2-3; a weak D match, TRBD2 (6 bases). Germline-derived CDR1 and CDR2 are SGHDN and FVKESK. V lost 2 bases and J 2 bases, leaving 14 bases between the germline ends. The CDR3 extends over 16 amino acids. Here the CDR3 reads CASSQMRLVNTDTQYF. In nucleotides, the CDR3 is TGTGCCAGCAGCCAAATGAGACTAGTGAACACAGATACGCAGTATTTT.

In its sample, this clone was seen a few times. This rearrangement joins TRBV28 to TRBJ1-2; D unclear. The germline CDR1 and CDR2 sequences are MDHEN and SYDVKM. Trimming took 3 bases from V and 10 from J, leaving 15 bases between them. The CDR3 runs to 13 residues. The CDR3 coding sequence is TGTGCCAGCAGTTTGTGGCAGACCTCTGCCTACACCTTC. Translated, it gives CASSLWQTSAYTF.

The CDR3 region has the DNA TGTGCCAGCAGTGACGTCGGGGGCGTTTTCTACACTGAAGCTTTCTTT. Protein product: CASSDVGGVFYTEAFF. V gene TRBV28 combines with J gene TRBJ1-1; D may be TRBD1 (6 bases). There are 16 residues in the CDR3. V dropped 5 bases and J dropped 3 bases, with 19 bases sitting between them. Germline V gives CDR1 MDHEN, CDR2 SYDVKM.

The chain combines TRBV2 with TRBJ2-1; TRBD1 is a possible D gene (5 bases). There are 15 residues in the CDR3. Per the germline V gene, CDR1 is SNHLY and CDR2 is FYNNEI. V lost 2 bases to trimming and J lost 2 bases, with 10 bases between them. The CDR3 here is CASSEMAGTYNEQFF. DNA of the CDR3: TGTGCCAGCAGTGAAATGGCAGGGACCTACAATGAGCAGTTCTTC.